The 17 T cell receptor beta chains given below trace back to one sample, sequenced in a study of blood T cells in healthy people across ages. The use of a sample-barcoded 5' primer and a J-beta primer mix characterized a second PCR of 7 to 11 cycles. From the 5' RACE reads, TCRdb called clonotypes with MiXCR, one entry per CDR3 protein. This sample yields about 780,000 distinct CDR3 sequences, of which about a quarter are seen a single time; about 2.9% belongs to the top ten. This sample was also put to use in a study of T cells of mothers and their children.

Sequencing was carried out using blood. The origin of the receptors is a boy younger than 18 in good health.

This clonotype was seen only a few times. The genes are TRBV7-9 and TRBJ2-5, with TRBD2 matching over 11 bases. This CDR3 has 17 amino acids. CDR1 and CDR2 from the germline V gene are SEHNR and FQNEAQ (reference sequence). V was pared by 4 bases and J by 5 bases, with 12 bases of the junction left unmatched. This CDR3 reads CASSWRTSGPAAETQYF. CDR3 in DNA: TGTGCCAGCAGCTGGAGGACTAGCGGGCCGGCGGCTGAGACCCAGTACTTC.

Ten or more counts support this clonotype. The V and J genes are TRBV28 and TRBJ2-1, with unresolved D. The CDR3 is made up of 12 amino acids. CDR1 is MDHEN and CDR2 is SYDVKM in the germline V gene. Trimming took 1 base from V and 4 from J, leaving 2 bases between them. The chain's CDR3 is CASSLFYNEQFF. Written as DNA, the CDR3 is TGTGCCAGCAGTTTATTTTACAATGAGCAGTTCTTC.

This chain joins TRBV7-2 and TRBJ1-1; D possibly corresponds to TRBD1 (5 bases). Germline V gene lookup returns CDR1 SGHTA and CDR2 FQGNSA. The CDR3 sequence is 16 residues long. V lost 4 bases, J lost 1 base, and 16 bases lay in between. The CDR3 bases are TGTGCCAGCAGCTGGGGTCCAGGGACGGGGAACACTGAAGCTTTCTTT. Translated, it gives CASSWGPGTGNTEAFF.

As for this clonotype: One end of the junction fails to match germline, which may point to a read error. The chain uses TRBV5-1 and TRBJ2-3; tentatively, D is TRBD1 or TRBD2 (6 bases each). Germline values: CDR1 SGHRS, CDR2 YFSETQ. The CDR3 extends over 12 amino acids. Written as DNA, the CDR3 is TGCGCCAGCAGCCCGGGGGCAGATGCGCAGTATTTT. Translating it yields CASSPGADAQYF.

This rearrangement joins TRBV20-1 to TRBJ2-3; 11 bases match TRBD2. The ends lost 6 bases at V and 0 bases at J; junction bases unmatched: 2. Germline V CDR1 and CDR2: DFQATT, SNEGSKA (reference sequence). The CDR3 covers 14 residues. CDR3 coding DNA: TGCAGTGCGTGGACTAGCGGGAGCACAGATACGCAGTATTTT. Residues: CSAWTSGSTDTQYF.

This clonotype was observed a few times. The chain carries TRBV7-3 and TRBJ2-1; 12 bases align to TRBD2. Per the germline V gene, CDR1 is SGHTA and CDR2 is FQGTGA. This CDR3 region has 16 residues. V was pared by 3 bases and J by 9 bases, with 9 bases of the junction left unmatched. This chain's CDR3 is CASSLSSGGAGGEQFF. The CDR3 nucleotides read TGTGCCAGCAGCTTGTCTAGCGGGGGGGCGGGCGGTGAGCAGTTCTTC.

A few counts support this clonotype. The genes are TRBV20-1 and TRBJ2-5, with D possibly matching TRBD2 (5 bases). This CDR3 comprises 14 residues. Trimming stripped 5 bases from V and 2 bases from J, with 15 bases between. Germline lookup yields CDR1 DFQATT and CDR2 SNEGSKA (reference sequence). The CDR3 DNA sequence: TGCAGTGCTGAGGCGACTACCACGCAAGAGACCCAGTACTTC. It yields the protein CSAEATTTQETQYF.

This clonotype was seen a single time. The chain uses TRBV7-2 and TRBJ2-7; D may be TRBD1 (7 bases). Matching the DNA end better, TRBJ2-5 makes the J call doubtful. The germline V gene encodes CDR1 SGHTA and CDR2 FQGNSA. This CDR3 has 16 amino acids. The CDR3 DNA is TGTGCCAGCAGCTTGGAGGGATTCGTCAGGGGGGAGACCCAGTACTTC. Translated, it gives CASSLEGFVRGETQYF.

The V call is TRBV29-1, the J call TRBJ2-5, with D possibly being TRBD1 (6 bases). Trimming took 4 bases from V and 2 from J, leaving 14 bases between them. This CDR3 region has 14 residues. Germline CDR1 and CDR2: SQVTM and ANQGSEA. CDR3 DNA sequence: TGCAGCGTTGGGGACACACTTAATCAAGAGACCCAGTACTTC. It specifies CSVGDTLNQETQYF.

This clonotype has more than one count but fewer than ten. The genes are TRBV20-1 and TRBJ2-1; 8 positions match TRBD2. CDR1 and CDR2 (germline): DFQATT, SNEGSKA (reference sequence). CDR3 size: 15 residues. Trimming at V came to 5 bases and at J to 7 bases, leaving 13 bases not matched to a gene. As DNA, the CDR3 is TGCAGTGCTCAAGCGACCAGCGGGGGAAAGAATGAGCAGTTCTTC. It encodes CSAQATSGGKNEQFF.

This chain links TRBV11-2 with TRBJ2-5; D is tentatively TRBD1 or TRBD2 (7 bases each). The V gene lost 5 bases and the J gene lost 3 bases, with 22 bases spanning the gap. The CDR3 is made up of 17 amino acids. Germline lookup yields CDR1 SGHAT and CDR2 FQNNGV. The CDR3 DNA reads TGTGCCAGCAGCCTCGGGGGGAGACAGGGTCTGGAAGAGACCCAGTACTTC. Its protein product is CASSLGGRQGLEETQYF. Combining the CDR3 with reference TRBV11-2 and TRBJ2-5 gives the whole variable domain EAGVAQSPRYKIIEKRQSVAFWCNPISGHATLYWYQQILGQGPKLLIQFQNNGVVDDSQLPKDRFSAERLKGVDSTLKIQPAKLEDSAVYLCASSLGGRQGLEETQYFGPGTRLLVL.

The chain carries TRBV5-1 and TRBJ2-1; D is undetermined. The germline CDR1 and CDR2 sequences are SGHRS and YFSETQ. The germline V and J ends were trimmed by 2 bases and 11 bases, with 8 bases remaining between them. This CDR3 has 11 residues. CDR3 amino acids: CASSFGPKQFF. CDR3 DNA sequence: TGCGCCAGCAGCTTCGGACCCAAGCAGTTCTTC.

This clonotype was counted between two and nine times. This rearrangement joins TRBV25-1 to TRBJ2-5, with 7 bases fitting TRBD1. Trimming took 4 bases from V and 2 from J; bases not matched to a gene: 7. The CDR3 runs to 15 residues. The germline CDR1 and CDR2 sequences are MGHDK and SYGVNS. CDR3 in amino acids: CASSADRTLQETQYF. The CDR3 nucleotides read TGTGCCAGCAGTGCGGACAGGACCCTACAAGAGACCCAGTACTTC.

The V call is TRBV7-2, the J call TRBJ2-5, with TRBD2 identical over 7 bases. The CDR3 is made up of 15 amino acids. Germline trimming cut 4 bases from V and 3 bases from J; bases unmatched to any gene: 8. In germline, CDR1 is SGHTA, CDR2 FQGNSA. This CDR3 reads CASSSIVAGEETQYF. In nucleotides, the CDR3 is TGTGCCAGCAGCTCGATTGTAGCGGGTGAAGAGACCCAGTACTTC.

This clonotype was recorded a few times. The gene calls are TRBV20-1 and TRBJ2-1, with 15 bases aligning to TRBD2. Germline trimming cut 4 bases from V and 0 bases from J; bases unmatched to any gene: 1. The germline V gene has CDR1 DFQATT and CDR2 SNEGSKA (reference sequence). CDR3 length: 16 residues. DNA of the CDR3: TGCAGTGCTATGGGACTAGCGGGGGGCTCCTACAATGAGCAGTTCTTC. It specifies CSAMGLAGGSYNEQFF.

This clonotype has just a few counts. The chain links TRBV5-1 to TRBJ1-4; 7 bases are shared with TRBD1. J was trimmed by 8 bases and V by 0 bases; bases with no gene match: 7. CDR3 length: 15 residues. The V gene's germline CDR1 is SGHRS and CDR2 YFSETQ. CDR3: CASSLGRGQGEKLFF. DNA for the CDR3: TGCGCCAGCAGCTTGGGAAGGGGGCAAGGGGAAAAACTGTTTTTT.

The J gene is TRBJ2-7, the V gene TRBV29-1, with TRBD2 matching over 9 bases. The CDR3 loop spans 14 amino acids. Germline CDR1 reads SQVTM; CDR2 reads ANQGSEA. J gave up 0 bases and V 6 bases, and 6 bases lay outside the gene matches. CDR3 DNA: TGCAGCGTAGGAGCGGGAGGAAGCTCCTACGAGCAGTACTTC. The encoded protein is CSVGAGGSSYEQYF.